This entry is about one T cell receptor (beta chain). This sample was taken from a study of blood T cell repertoires in COVID-19. Data came from immunoSEQ multiplex PCR; TCRdb stores just in-frame clones and leaves some out. The data contain 380,000 or so clones, around 90% of them singletons. V was pared by 1 base and J by 4 bases, with 7 bases between. Per the germline V gene, CDR1 is SGHTA and CDR2 is FQGNSA. The CDR3 has 14 amino acids. The TCR was taken from a woman in her forties with acute COVID-19. Specimen: PBMCs or T cells enriched from blood (not recorded which). The chain employs TRBV7-2 and TRBJ2-2; D may be TRBD2 (6 bases). The CDR3 is CASSLVGGTGELFF. The CDR3 DNA reads TGTGCCAGCAGCTTAGTGGGGGGCACCGGGGAGCTGTTTTTT.